Listed below are T cell receptor beta chains from one sample, sequenced in a study of metastatic and nonmetastatic thyroid tumors. Using MiXCR, TCRdb reanalyzed the PCR reads. The repertoire holds about 92,000 clones, with around 14% as singletons. Sequencing used blood. The source of these receptors is a female donor with papillary thyroid cancer or a benign thyroid nodule (not recorded which). Some clones in this sample may be carry-over from other donors' samples. Both conserved end residues are part of each CDR3. Each record gives: J gene, V gene, CDR3 protein.

TRBJ2-7	TRBV29-1	CSVEGLRGLNEQYF
TRBJ2-5	TRBV9	CASSGGPTGEETQYF
TRBJ2-3	TRBV5-1	CASSGSESKTDTQYF
TRBJ2-7	TRBV6-2/TRBV6-3	CASSYPTPGLAGGSSYEQYF
TRBJ1-4	TRBV11-2	CASSLGVSSEQGIEKLFF
TRBJ2-2	TRBV2	CASSGEGGTGELFF
TRBJ1-3	TRBV15	CATSRAGVSINTIYF
TRBJ2-3	TRBV5-6	CASSTRTAAGDTQYF
TRBJ2-5	TRBV12-5	CASGSPVYRGDQETQYF
TRBJ2-1	TRBV6-1	CASSEDGGAGDEQFF
TRBJ2-4	TRBV27	CASSSERLGLAKNIQYF
TRBJ1-2	TRBV12-3/TRBV12-4	CASRGPTTGYTF
TRBJ1-6	TRBV7-3	CASSSDPNSPLHF
TRBJ1-1	TRBV11-3	CASSLAGSEAFF
TRBJ1-1	TRBV4-2	CASSQDVDTEAFF
TRBJ1-1	TRBV19	CASSLTGSTEAFF
TRBJ1-2	TRBV11-2	CASSLGYGPYYGYTF
TRBJ2-5	TRBV18	CASSPARRETQYF
TRBJ2-7	TRBV6-2/TRBV6-3	CASSYSPGETYEQYF
TRBJ1-2	TRBV18	CASSPGEQLYGYTF
TRBJ2-7	TRBV3-1	CASSQDGLAYEQYF
TRBJ2-2	TRBV9	CASSRVEGRGTWELFF
TRBJ1-4	TRBV7-2	CASSATGGPSEKLFF
TRBJ1-1	TRBV9	CASSSGQRNTEAFF
TRBJ2-7	TRBV27	CASSLRGKKGSYEQYF
TRBJ2-7	TRBV27	CASSPSGGGGMYEQYF
TRBJ2-7	TRBV25-1	CASSVWDKGFLEQYF
TRBJ2-1	TRBV12-5	CASGLLVGTAYNEQFF
TRBJ1-2	TRBV7-9	CASSLARGILYGYTF